The 12 T cell receptor beta chains reported below all come from one sample, sequenced in a study of radiotherapy plus CTLA-4 blockade in lung cancer. TCRdb's table, derived via immunoSEQ multiplex PCR, lists solely in-frame clones and lacks some. The sample consists of some 12,000 clones, around 80% of them appearing once. This material consisted of peripheral blood, taken from a patient treated with radiotherapy plus ipilimumab. The receptors derive from a human donor with non-small cell lung cancer that progressed on radiotherapy plus ipilimumab.

This CDR3 is CASRESGTRVYEQYF. The DNA of the CDR3 is TGTGCCAGCAGGGAAAGCGGGACAAGGGTCTACGAGCAGTACTTC. The J gene is TRBJ2-7, the V gene TRBV25-1; D perhaps matches TRBD2 (7 bases). The CDR3 is 15 residues long. CDR1 and CDR2 from the germline V gene are MGHDK and SYGVNS. The V end was cut by 6 bases, the J end by 3 bases, with 18 bases between.

The genes are TRBV12-5 and TRBJ1-5, with D possibly being TRBD1 (6 bases). Trimming took off 6 bases at V and 1 base at J, with 16 bases between the two ends. Germline V gene data show CDR1 as LGHNT and CDR2 as FRNRAP. The CDR3 extends over 16 amino acids. This chain's CDR3 is CASGMGQEGSNQPQHF. CDR3 coding DNA: TGTGCTAGTGGCATGGGACAAGAAGGGAGCAATCAGCCCCAGCATTTT. The full variable domain, its missing parts supplied by reference TRBV12-5 and TRBJ1-5, is DARVTQTPRHKVTEMGQEVTMRCQPILGHNTVFWYRQTMMQGLELLAYFRNRAPLDDSGMPKDRFSAEMPDATLATLKIQPSEPRDSAVYFCASGMGQEGSNQPQHFGDGTRLSIL.

The CDR3 DNA reads TGCGCCAGCAGCCAAGAAGGTTCTGGGGCCAACGTCCTGACTTTC. It codes for CASSQEGSGANVLTF. The chain links TRBV4-1 to TRBJ2-6; no firm D call. The CDR3 sequence is 15 residues long. The germline V gene has CDR1 MGHRA and CDR2 YSYEKL. Trimming pared 0 bases from V and 1 base from J, leaving 4 bases between.

This clone was seen only a few times. This rearrangement joins TRBV10-3 to TRBJ1-4; the D gene is possibly TRBD1 (5 bases). Per germline, CDR1 ENHRY and CDR2 SYGVKD. This CDR3 comprises 13 residues. Deletions cut 2 bases from V and 8 bases from J, with 9 bases between. CDR3 amino acids: CAISEQGGEKLFF. In DNA, the CDR3 is TGTGCCATCAGTGAGCAGGGAGGGGAAAAACTGTTTTTT.

Only one count was recorded for this clone. V and J are TRBV7-6 and TRBJ2-7; 13 bases are a match to TRBD2. The CDR3 is 18 residues long. V was clipped by 4 bases and J by 0 bases; unmatched bases: 9. The V gene's germline CDR1 is SGHVS and CDR2 FNYEAQ. The CDR3 is CASSYGLAGVQSSYEQYF. Written as DNA, the CDR3 is TGTGCCAGCAGCTACGGACTAGCGGGGGTCCAAAGCTCCTACGAGCAGTACTTC.

The chain combines TRBV5-1 with TRBJ1-1; D remains ambiguous. V was pared by 0 bases and J by 4 bases, with 10 bases between. CDR1 and CDR2 from the germline V gene are SGHRS and YFSETQ. The CDR3 consists of 14 residues. The CDR3 spells CASSLVGRGTEAFF. Here the CDR3 DNA reads TGCGCCAGCAGCTTGGTCGGCCGGGGCACTGAAGCTTTCTTT.

The rearrangement joins TRBV19 to TRBJ2-3; 8 positions match TRBD1. Per germline, CDR1 LNHDA and CDR2 SQIVND (reference sequence). The CDR3 has 15 residues. V lost 4 bases to trimming and J lost 3 bases; unmatched junction nucleotides: 6. The CDR3 spells CASSNRGQVTDTQYF. CDR3 in DNA: TGTGCCAGTAGTAATAGGGGACAGGTTACAGATACGCAGTATTTT. Full variable domain (missing parts from reference TRBV19 and TRBJ2-3): DGGITQSPKYLFRKEGQNVTLSCEQNLNHDAMYWYRQDPGQGLRLIYYSQIVNDFQKGDIAEGYSVSREKKESFPLTVTSAQKNPTAFYLCASSNRGQVTDTQYFGPGTRLTVL.

The V call is TRBV7-8, the J call TRBJ1-1; D remains unclear. Trimming shortened V by 1 base and J by 1 base, and 7 bases separated the two germline ends. Per the germline V gene, CDR1 is SGHVS and CDR2 is FQNEAQ. The CDR3 loop spans 14 amino acids. The chain's CDR3 is CASSLGTANTEAFF. The CDR3 nucleotides read TGTGCCAGCAGCTTAGGGACGGCGAACACTGAAGCTTTCTTT.

Regarding this clone: Its ends do not fully match the called genes, so a read error is possible. The chain has TRBV7-8 and TRBJ1-1; D unclear. This CDR3 spans 12 amino acids. CDR1 is SGHVS and CDR2 is FQNEAQ in the germline V gene. The CDR3 loop is CASSFLNTEAFF. In nucleotides, the CDR3 is TGTGCCAGCAGCTTTTTGAACACTGAGGCTTTCTTT.

This chain uses TRBV7-9 with TRBJ1-5; D unresolved. The germline CDR1 and CDR2 sequences are SEHNR and FQNEAQ (reference sequence). The CDR3 has 17 amino acids. Trimming cost V 1 base and J 0 bases, with 13 bases left between them. The CDR3 DNA sequence: TGTGCCAGCAGCTTAGGAGGTGGAGCCTATAGCAATCAGCCCCAGCATTTT. Amino acids: CASSLGGGAYSNQPQHF. Together with reference TRBV7-9 and TRBJ1-5, the CDR3 gives the full variable domain: DTGVSQNPRHKITKRGQNVTFRCDPISEHNRLYWYRQTLGQGPEFLTYFQNEAQLEKSRLLSDRFSAERPKGSFSTLEIQRTEQGDSAMYLCASSLGGGAYSNQPQHFGDGTRLSIL.

This chain joins TRBV4-2 and TRBJ1-6, with 8 bases identical to TRBD1. In germline, CDR1 is LGHNA, CDR2 YNFKEQ. With 0 bases clipped from V and 7 bases from J, the junction kept 5 bases outside the gene matches. The CDR3 loop spans 16 amino acids. CDR3 coding DNA: TGTGCCAGCAGCCAAGATGAAAGGACAGGGAATTCACCCCTCCACTTT. Protein product: CASSQDERTGNSPLHF.

V gene TRBV14 combines with J gene TRBJ1-1, with 8 bases identical to TRBD1. This CDR3 is built from 15 residues. Per the germline V gene, CDR1 is SGHDN and CDR2 is FVKESK. With 4 bases clipped from V and 7 bases from J, the junction kept 11 bases outside the gene matches. This CDR3 is CASSLAPGQASEAFF. CDR3 in DNA: TGTGCCAGCAGCCTCGCACCGGGACAGGCGAGTGAAGCTTTCTTT.